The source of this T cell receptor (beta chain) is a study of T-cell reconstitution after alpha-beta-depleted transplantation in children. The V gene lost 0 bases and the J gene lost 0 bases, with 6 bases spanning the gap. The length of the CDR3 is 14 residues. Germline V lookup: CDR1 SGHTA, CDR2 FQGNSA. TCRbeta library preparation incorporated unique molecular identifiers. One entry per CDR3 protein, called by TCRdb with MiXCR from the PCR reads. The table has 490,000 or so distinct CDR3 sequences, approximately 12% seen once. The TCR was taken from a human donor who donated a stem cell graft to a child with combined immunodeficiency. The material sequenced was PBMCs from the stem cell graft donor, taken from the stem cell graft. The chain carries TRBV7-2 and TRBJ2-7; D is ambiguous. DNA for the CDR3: TGTGCCAGCAGCTTAGCCCCGCGCTCCTACGAGCAGTACTTC. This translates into CASSLAPRSYEQYF. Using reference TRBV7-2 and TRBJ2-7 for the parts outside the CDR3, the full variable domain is GAGVSQSPSNKVTEKGKDVELRCDPISGHTALYWYRQSLGQGLEFLIYFQGNSAPDKSGLPSDRFSAERTGGSVSTLTIQRTQQEDSAVYLCASSLAPRSYEQYFGPGTRLTVT.